The 20 T cell receptor beta chains listed next were all sequenced from one sample in a study of cytomegalovirus exposure and HLA in healthy donors. PCR amplification relied on 60 Vbeta primers (plus 13 Jbeta primers). TCRdb's copy holds only in-frame clones and misses some; the assay was immunoSEQ multiplex PCR. The repertoire holds some 180,000 clones, with about 80% as singletons. What was sequenced was PBMCs. The receptors were sampled from a woman in her twenties or thirties in good health and CMV-seronegative.

This clone was counted a single time. The chain is built from TRBV6-6 and TRBJ1-1, with 7 bases that match TRBD1. The germline gives CDR1 MNHNY, CDR2 SVGAGI (reference sequence). This CDR3 region has 14 residues. J was trimmed by 1 base and V by 3 bases; bases with no gene match: 2. The CDR3 coding sequence is TGTGCCAGCAGTTATGCAGGGGGGAACACTGAAGCTTTCTTT. It specifies CASSYAGGNTEAFF.

J is TRBJ2-1 and V is TRBV27, with 10 bases fitting TRBD1. J lost 2 bases, V lost 5 bases, and 3 bases had no gene match. The CDR3 has 15 residues. Germline CDR1 reads MNHEY; CDR2 reads SMNVEV (reference sequence). The CDR3 region has the DNA TGTGCCAGCAGTCGTGGGACAGGGGCCTACAATGAGCAGTTCTTC. This encodes CASSRGTGAYNEQFF.

This clone was seen a single time. This chain connects TRBV6-1 to TRBJ2-7; weak D call: TRBD2 (6 bases). Germline CDR1 reads MNHNS; CDR2 reads SASEGT. The CDR3 has 15 amino acids. V was trimmed by 3 bases and J by 5 bases, leaving 17 bases between them. The CDR3 nucleotides are TGTGCCAGCAGTGATCTTGGGGGGAGCGAGCACGAGCAGTACTTC. As protein: CASSDLGGSEHEQYF.

The V and J genes are TRBV5-1 and TRBJ2-1; 7 bases align to TRBD2. V was clipped by 4 bases and J by 0 bases; unmatched bases: 4. The CDR3 sequence is 15 residues long. The germline V gene encodes CDR1 SGHRS and CDR2 YFSETQ. In nucleotides, the CDR3 is TGCGCCAGCAGCGCCGGGGGGACCTCCTACAATGAGCAGTTCTTC. This sequence encodes CASSAGGTSYNEQFF.

As regards this clone: Different DNA sequences within this sample yield the same CDR3. This chain links TRBV20-1 with TRBJ2-5; no reliable D call. In germline, CDR1 is DFQATT, CDR2 SNEGSKA (reference sequence). V dropped 1 base and J dropped 5 bases, with 5 bases sitting between them. The CDR3 totals 11 residues. CDR3 coding DNA: TGCAGTGCTAGAGTCGGGGAGACCCAGTACTTC. This encodes CSARVGETQYF.

The sample holds a few counts of this clone. V usage is TRBV30 and J usage is TRBJ2-7; TRBD2 matches at 9 bases. The length of the CDR3 is 14 residues. Germline CDR1 is GTSNPN and CDR2 is SVGIG (reference sequence). V was pared by 4 bases and J by 1 base, with 5 bases of the junction left unmatched. CDR3 residues: CAWTRAGGSYEQYF. CDR3 bases: TGTGCCTGGACCCGGGCGGGGGGGTCCTACGAGCAGTACTTC.

This rearrangement joins TRBV7-9 to TRBJ2-7, with D perhaps matching TRBD1 (6 bases). Germline values: CDR1 SEHNR, CDR2 FQNEAQ (reference sequence). The CDR3 covers 14 residues. Trimming took off 5 bases at V and 3 bases at J, with 14 bases between the two ends. The CDR3 loop is CASSPGQMDYEQYF. The CDR3 DNA reads as TGTGCCAGCAGCCCCGGACAGATGGACTACGAGCAGTACTTC. Full variable domain (missing parts from reference TRBV7-9 and TRBJ2-7): DTGVSQNPRHKITKRGQNVTFRCDPISEHNRLYWYRQTLGQGPEFLTYFQNEAQLEKSRLLSDRFSAERPKGSFSTLEIQRTEQGDSAMYLCASSPGQMDYEQYFGPGTRLTVT.

The V and J genes are TRBV18 and TRBJ1-4; TRBD1 matches 7 bases. The germline V gene has CDR1 KGHSH and CDR2 LQKENI. This CDR3 has 15 amino acids. The junction had 4 bases not matched to a gene; V was cut back by 1 base and J by 5 bases. CDR3 in amino acids: CASSPRQGENEKLFF. CDR3 nucleotides: TGTGCCAGCTCACCACGACAGGGCGAGAATGAAAAACTGTTTTTT. The full variable domain, in which reference TRBV18 and TRBJ1-4 provide the parts outside the CDR3, is NAGVMQNPRHLVRRRGQEARLRCSPMKGHSHVYWYRQLPEEGLKFMVYLQKENIIDESGMPKERFSAEFPKEGPSILRIQQVVRGDSAAYFCASSPRQGENEKLFFGSGTQLSVL.

CDR3 nucleotides: TGTGCCAGCAGTACGAGCGGGGGGGGGTACAATGAGCAGTTCTTC. It encodes CASSTSGGGYNEQFF. The V and J genes are TRBV27 and TRBJ2-1; the match to TRBD2 covers 10 bases. The CDR3 length is 15 residues. From germline, CDR1 is MNHEY and CDR2 SMNVEV (reference sequence). Trimming removed 5 bases from V and 4 bases from J; junction bases left unmatched: 5.

The rearrangement joins TRBV6-1 to TRBJ1-3, with TRBD1 as a possible D gene (6 bases). Germline CDR1 reads MNHNS; CDR2 reads SASEGT. With 0 bases removed from V and 2 bases from J, the gap between germline ends came to 11 bases. The CDR3 length is 16 residues. The DNA of the CDR3 is TGTGCCAGCAGTGAAGCCGGGGGGCTTACTGGAAACACCATATATTTT. Amino acids: CASSEAGGLTGNTIYF.

V usage is TRBV2 and J usage is TRBJ2-7; TRBD2 matches at 14 bases. With V trimmed by 4 bases and J by 4 bases, 0 bases remained unmatched. The CDR3 is made up of 14 amino acids. The germline V gene has CDR1 SNHLY and CDR2 FYNNEI. CDR3 bases: TGTGCCAGCAGTGGACTAGCGGGGGGGTACGAGCAGTACTTC. It codes for CASSGLAGGYEQYF.

V and J are TRBV7-9 and TRBJ1-1; 9 bases map to TRBD1. In germline, CDR1 is SEHNR, CDR2 FQNEAQ (reference sequence). The CDR3 sequence is 15 residues long. J gave up 1 base and V 3 bases, and 3 bases lay outside the gene matches. The CDR3, as DNA: TGTGCCAGCAGCTTCGGGACAGGGAGGAACACTGAAGCTTTCTTT. It translates to CASSFGTGRNTEAFF.

The chain combines TRBV25-1 with TRBJ1-1; D uncertain. The ends were cut back, 4 bases at V and 6 bases at J, with 9 bases in the middle. The V gene's germline CDR1 is MGHDK and CDR2 SYGVNS. The CDR3 extends over 12 amino acids. The CDR3 spells CASSGVRAEAFF. The CDR3 region has the DNA TGTGCCAGCAGTGGGGTCCGGGCTGAAGCTTTCTTT.

The chain employs TRBV30 and TRBJ1-5; D is perhaps TRBD1 (5 bases). Germline-derived CDR1 and CDR2 are GTSNPN and SVGIG (reference sequence). This CDR3 spans 15 amino acids. The ends were cut back, 2 bases at V and 0 bases at J, with 11 bases in the middle. CDR3 loop: CAWSPGSNSNQPQHF. CDR3 nucleotide sequence: TGTGCCTGGAGTCCAGGGTCGAATAGCAATCAGCCCCAGCATTTT.

This clone showed up just a few times. The rearrangement joins TRBV9 to TRBJ1-1; 7 positions agree with TRBD1. Germline V gives CDR1 SGDLS, CDR2 YYNGEE. V shed 4 bases and J 5 bases; nucleotides not matched to a gene: 14. The CDR3 is made up of 16 amino acids. CDR3 residues: CASSPNPGTVGTEAFF. Written as DNA, the CDR3 is TGTGCCAGCAGCCCTAACCCCGGGACAGTTGGGACTGAAGCTTTCTTT.

This clone was picked up one time. The junction differs from germline at one of its ends, possibly a read error. The V and J genes are TRBV5-1 and TRBJ2-5; a possible D gene is TRBD2 (5 bases). The germline CDR1 and CDR2 sequences are SGHRS and YFSETQ. This CDR3 contains 15 residues. CDR3 in amino acids: CVSSLAGGRKETQYF. The CDR3, as DNA: TGCGTCAGCAGCTTGGCCGGTGGGAGAAAAGAGACCCAGTACTTC.

The chain has TRBV2 and TRBJ2-2, with no clear D. Germline V CDR1 and CDR2: SNHLY, FYNNEI. This CDR3 spans 15 amino acids. Trimming took 0 bases from V and 1 from J, leaving 6 bases between them. CDR3 DNA: TGTGCCAGCAGTGAAGCCCTTATGAACACCGGGGAGCTGTTTTTT. Its translation is CASSEALMNTGELFF.

The gene calls are TRBV6-1 and TRBJ2-1; no firm D call. The CDR3 totals 13 residues. Germline CDR1 MNHNS, CDR2 SASEGT. V was shortened by 6 bases and J by 4 bases, with 10 bases between the two germline ends. This CDR3 is CASRWARYNEQFF. The DNA for the CDR3 is TGTGCCAGCAGATGGGCCCGTTACAATGAGCAGTTCTTC.

V is TRBV27 and J is TRBJ1-3; the D gene is possibly TRBD1 (5 bases). CDR3 length: 16 residues. The germline CDR1 and CDR2 sequences are MNHEY and SMNVEV (reference sequence). The V and J ends lost 1 base and 5 bases respectively, with 15 bases between them. The CDR3 loop reads CASSLFWPGWRNTIYF. Here the CDR3 DNA reads TGTGCCAGCAGTTTATTCTGGCCAGGGTGGAGAAACACCATATATTTT.

V is TRBV9 and J is TRBJ1-1, with TRBD1 as a possible D gene (6 bases). This CDR3 has 15 amino acids. The germline V gene encodes CDR1 SGDLS and CDR2 YYNGEE. Trimming shortened V by 0 bases and J by 4 bases, and 13 bases separated the two germline ends. The DNA of the CDR3 is TGTGCCAGCAGCGTAGATCCGGCCAGGGGCACTGAAGCTTTCTTT. Residues: CASSVDPARGTEAFF. Based on the CDR3 plus reference TRBV9 and TRBJ1-1, the full variable domain is DSGVTQTPKHLITATGQRVTLRCSPRSGDLSVYWYQQSLDQGLQFLIQYYNGEERAKGNILERFSAQQFPDLHSELNLSSLELGDSALYFCASSVDPARGTEAFFGQGTRLTVV.